Listed below are T cell receptor beta chains from one sample, sequenced in a study of CD8 T cells in ankylosing spondylitis. TCRdb itself ran the 5' RACE reads through MiXCR, one entry per CDR3 protein. The sample has 350,000 to 400,000 distinct CDR3 sequences, about 20% seen once. Sequencing used blood, either unsorted or a sorted T cell fraction (not recorded which). The receptors derive from a male donor with ankylosing spondylitis or in good health (not recorded which). Both conserved end residues are part of each CDR3. The D gene is left open where the match is weak. Clone size, where shown, is once, few, many, or a class for clones that have expanded.

-	few	TRBV11-2	TRBJ2-7	TGTGCCAGCAGGATTCTGAACGAGCAGTACTTC	CASRILNEQYF
-	many	TRBV12-3/TRBV12-4	TRBJ2-7	TGTGCCAGCAGTCCACCAAACCTGGGACACCCATTGGACGAGCAGTACTTC	CASSPPNLGHPLDEQYF
-	few	TRBV28	TRBJ1-5	TGTGCCAGCAGTTTATCATCCGATAGCAATCAGCCCCAGCATTTT	CASSLSSDSNQPQHF
-	-	TRBV12-3/TRBV12-4	TRBJ2-7	TGTGCCAGCAGTTCCCCCTGGGCGGGTCACGAGCAGTACTTC	CASSSPWAGHEQYF
-	few	TRBV11-1	TRBJ2-3	TGTGCCAGCAACTTACGAGGTGGGGGAGCTCCCACAGATACGCAGTATTTT	CASNLRGGGAPTDTQYF
-	-	TRBV27	TRBJ1-1	TGTGCCAGCAGGCCCCGAGGGGGGCACACTGAAGCTTTCTTT	CASRPRGGHTEAFF
-	few	TRBV10-3	TRBJ1-1	TGTGCCATCAGTGGGGACGGCTACACTGAAGCTTTCTTT	CAISGDGYTEAFF
TRBD1	few	TRBV4-2	TRBJ1-1	TGTGCCAGCAGCCAATTTCAGGGGGCGCGTGCTTTCTTT	CASSQFQGARAFF
TRBD2	-	TRBV4-1	TRBJ2-1	TGCGCCAGCAGCCCGTCGGGACTAGCGGGGGATGAGCAGTTCTTC	CASSPSGLAGDEQFF
-	few	TRBV25-1	TRBJ2-7	TGTGCCAGCAGTGTATCGGTTTGGAGCGAGCAGTACTTC	CASSVSVWSEQYF
TRBD2	-	TRBV7-9	TRBJ2-1	TGTGCCAGCAGCTTAGCCCGGGGGGGCCGGAATGAGCAGTTCTTC	CASSLARGGRNEQFF
TRBD2	-	TRBV28	TRBJ2-1	TGTGCCAGCAGTTCCCCCGAGACTAGCGGACTTGAGCAGTTCTTC	CASSSPETSGLEQFF
-	many	TRBV12-3/TRBV12-4	TRBJ2-3	TGTGCCAGCAGTCCCGGGACACCTTCTAGCACAGATACGCAGTATTTT	CASSPGTPSSTDTQYF
TRBD1	few	TRBV3-1	TRBJ2-5	TGTGCCAGCAGCACTCAGACAGGGCTTTACGAGACCCAGTACTTC	CASSTQTGLYETQYF
-	-	TRBV2	TRBJ1-1	TGTGCCAGCAGTGAGATGCGCACTGAAGCTTTCTTT	CASSEMRTEAFF
TRBD1	few	TRBV27	TRBJ2-7	TGTGCCAGCAGTTTATTACAGGGGGGCTACGAGCAGTACTTC	CASSLLQGGYEQYF
TRBD1	few	TRBV12-3/TRBV12-4	TRBJ2-5	TGTGCCAGCAGTCTTGGACAGGGGGTTCCCCAAGAGACCCAGTACTTC	CASSLGQGVPQETQYF
-	-	TRBV7-9	TRBJ1-1	TGTGCCACCACACTCGGGACTGAAGCTTTCTTT	CATTLGTEAFF
TRBD1	few	TRBV11-1	TRBJ2-6	TGTGCCAGCAGCCTAGAAGGTTTGACAGGGAGCTCTGGGGCCAACGTCCTGACTTTC	CASSLEGLTGSSGANVLTF
TRBD2	-	TRBV6-2/TRBV6-3	TRBJ2-1	TGTGCCAGCAGTTACTCGTGGTCTAGCGGGGCACACAACAATGAGCAGTTCTTC	CASSYSWSSGAHNNEQFF
-	-	TRBV7-9	TRBJ1-4	TGTGCCAGCAGCGACCGTACCAGCAGAAAACTGTTTTTT	CASSDRTSRKLFF
TRBD1	-	TRBV20-1	TRBJ2-7	TGCAGTGCTACCCACGACAGGGTCTCCTACGAGCAGTACTTC	CSATHDRVSYEQYF